The sequence of this T cell receptor (beta chain) was determined in a study of blood T cell repertoires in COVID-19. Background on the study: The study drew acute and convalescent COVID-19 samples from the United States, Italy and Spain. PBMCs, B-cell-depleted T cells, or T cells provided the cDNA or gDNA that made up the material.

Per the authors' pipeline: Amplification with reference gene primers provided the estimates of nucleated cell counts. Profiling relied on immunoSEQ multiplex PCR, and the TCRdb table lists in-frame clones only, not all of them. V and J calls and clone size are as listed in that table; D and trimming were resolved from the DNA. Here the sample spans 140,000 to 150,000 clones, over 65% being singletons. Germline V CDR1 and CDR2: SGHKS, YYEKEE (reference sequence). Germline trimming cut 2 bases from V and 4 bases from J; bases unmatched to any gene: 3. CDR3 length equals 13 residues. The sequencing input was peripheral blood. The rearrangement joins TRBV5-5 to TRBJ2-7; 7 bases match TRBD1. The sequence came from a man over 45 with acute or convalescent COVID-19. The CDR3 region is CASSFDREYEQYV. The CDR3 bases are TGTGCCAGCAGCTTTGACAGGGAGTACGAGCAGTACGTC.